This T cell receptor beta chain emerged from a study of blood T cells in healthy people across ages. Using a J-beta primer mix together with a sample-barcoded 5' primer, a second PCR was run for roughly 7 to 11 cycles. A single record per CDR3 protein comes from TCRdb applying MiXCR to the 5' RACE reads. The repertoire consists of about a million distinct CDR3 sequences, with roughly half occurring once and the leading ten covering 20% to 25%. The CDR3 covers 12 residues. CDR1 is DFQATT and CDR2 is SNEGSKA in the germline V gene (reference sequence). The ends were cut back, 1 base at V and 9 bases at J, with 10 bases in the middle.

The specimen sequenced was blood. The chain is built from TRBV20-1 and TRBJ2-1; D might be TRBD1 (5 bases). The TCR originated in a woman in her sixties in good health. Written as DNA, the CDR3 is TGCAGTGCTAGAGGGGGCAGTGGTGAGCAGTTCTTC. Translation: CSARGGSGEQFF.